This T cell receptor beta chain was obtained from a study of post-analysis software for immune sequencing data. The CDR3 has 14 residues. Trimming cost V 3 bases and J 0 bases, with 9 bases left between them. Per germline, CDR1 MNHEY and CDR2 SMNVEV (reference sequence). Broader study findings: Samples made in the same batch grouped tightly together by F measure. A few TRBV segments occurring more often in patients than controls included TRBV5-6, TRBV5-1 and TRBV20-1. Controls significantly exceeded multiple sclerosis patients in normalized Chao1 diversity.

This clonotype was found a few times. Its specificity is unknown. Built from TCR beta cDNA, the libraries had unique molecular identifiers in them. Input of roughly 0.9 to 11 million T cells yielded some 500,000 cDNA molecules. TCRdb reprocessed the PCR reads via MiXCR and lists one record per CDR3 protein. The sample shows roughly 730,000 distinct CDR3 sequences, 30% of them seen only once. The TCR was taken from a girl aged 10-17 years with multiple sclerosis. The V and J genes are TRBV27 and TRBJ2-7, with unresolved D. The specimen was blood. In nucleotides, the CDR3 is TGTGCCAGCAGTTTTGCGAGGAGCTCCTACGAGCAGTACTTC. It codes for CASSFARSSYEQYF.